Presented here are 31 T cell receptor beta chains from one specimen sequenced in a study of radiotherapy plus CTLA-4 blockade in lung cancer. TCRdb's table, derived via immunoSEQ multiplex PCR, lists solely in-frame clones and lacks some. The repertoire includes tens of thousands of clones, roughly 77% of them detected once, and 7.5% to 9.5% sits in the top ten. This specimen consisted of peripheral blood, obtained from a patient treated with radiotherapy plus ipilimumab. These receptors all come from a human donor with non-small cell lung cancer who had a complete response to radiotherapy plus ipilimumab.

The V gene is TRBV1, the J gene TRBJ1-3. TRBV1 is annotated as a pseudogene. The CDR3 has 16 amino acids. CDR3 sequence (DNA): TGCACCAGCAGCCGTGGACGGGAGCTCTCTGGAAACACCATATATTTT. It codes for CTSSRGRELSGNTIYF.

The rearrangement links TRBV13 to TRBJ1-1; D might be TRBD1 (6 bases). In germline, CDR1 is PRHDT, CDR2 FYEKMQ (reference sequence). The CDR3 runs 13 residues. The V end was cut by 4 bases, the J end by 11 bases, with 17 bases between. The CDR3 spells CASSSTLKRGAFF. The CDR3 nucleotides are TGTGCCAGCAGCTCAACTCTTAAAAGGGGGGCTTTCTTT.

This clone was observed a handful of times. The CDR3 reads CASTPESLDSSGANVLTF. In DNA, the CDR3 is TGCGCCAGCACCCCAGAGTCCCTTGATAGCTCTGGGGCCAACGTCCTGACTTTC. V is TRBV4-1 and J is TRBJ2-6; D is unclear. The ends were cut back, 7 bases at V and 0 bases at J, with 19 bases in the middle. Germline CDR1 and CDR2: MGHRA and YSYEKL. The CDR3 consists of 18 residues.

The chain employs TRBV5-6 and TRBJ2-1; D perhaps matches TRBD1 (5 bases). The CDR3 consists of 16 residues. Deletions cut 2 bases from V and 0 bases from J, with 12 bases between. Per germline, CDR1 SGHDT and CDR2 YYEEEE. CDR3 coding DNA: TGTGCCAGCAGCTTAGGCAGCACAGGCTCCTACAATGAGCAGTTCTTC. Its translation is CASSLGSTGSYNEQFF.

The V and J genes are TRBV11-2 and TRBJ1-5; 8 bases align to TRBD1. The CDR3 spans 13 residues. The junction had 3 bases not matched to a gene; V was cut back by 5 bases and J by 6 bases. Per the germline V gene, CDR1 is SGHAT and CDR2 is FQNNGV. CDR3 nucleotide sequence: TGTGCCAGCAGCCCCGACAGGGGTCAGCCCCAGCATTTT. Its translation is CASSPDRGQPQHF. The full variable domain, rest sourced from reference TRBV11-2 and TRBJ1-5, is EAGVAQSPRYKIIEKRQSVAFWCNPISGHATLYWYQQILGQGPKLLIQFQNNGVVDDSQLPKDRFSAERLKGVDSTLKIQPAKLEDSAVYLCASSPDRGQPQHFGDGTRLSIL.

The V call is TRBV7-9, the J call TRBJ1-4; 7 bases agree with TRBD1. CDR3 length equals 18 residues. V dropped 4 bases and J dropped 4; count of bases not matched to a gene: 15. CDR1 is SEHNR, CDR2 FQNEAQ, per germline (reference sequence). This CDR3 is CASSSPRKTGAVNEKLFF. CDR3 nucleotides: TGTGCCAGCAGCTCCCCAAGAAAAACAGGGGCGGTTAATGAAAAACTGTTTTTT.

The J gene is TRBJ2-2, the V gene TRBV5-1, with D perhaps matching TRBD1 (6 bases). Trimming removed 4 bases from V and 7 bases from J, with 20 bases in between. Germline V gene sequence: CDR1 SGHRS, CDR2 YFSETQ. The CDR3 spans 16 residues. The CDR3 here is CASSQTSQGTGGELFF. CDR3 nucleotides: TGCGCCAGCAGCCAAACCTCACAGGGAACGGGCGGGGAGCTGTTTTTT.

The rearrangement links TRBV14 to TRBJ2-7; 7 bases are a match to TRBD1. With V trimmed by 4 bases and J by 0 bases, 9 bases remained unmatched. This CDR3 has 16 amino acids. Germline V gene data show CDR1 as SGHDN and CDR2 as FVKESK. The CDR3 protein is CASSPLGQESSYEQYF. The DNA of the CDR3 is TGTGCCAGCAGCCCCCTTGGACAGGAGAGCTCCTACGAGCAGTACTTC.

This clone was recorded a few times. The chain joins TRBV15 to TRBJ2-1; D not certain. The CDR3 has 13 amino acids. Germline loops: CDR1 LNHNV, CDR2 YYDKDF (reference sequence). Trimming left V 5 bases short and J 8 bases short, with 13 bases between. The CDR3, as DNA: TGTGCCACCAGCCCCCATCGTCGGGATGAGCAGTTCTTC. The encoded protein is CATSPHRRDEQFF. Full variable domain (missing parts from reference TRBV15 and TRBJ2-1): DAMVIQNPRYQVTQFGKPVTLSCSQTLNHNVMYWYQQKSSQAPKLLFHYYDKDFNNEADTPDNFQSRRPNTSFCFLDIRSPGLGDTAMYLCATSPHRRDEQFFGPGTRLTVL.

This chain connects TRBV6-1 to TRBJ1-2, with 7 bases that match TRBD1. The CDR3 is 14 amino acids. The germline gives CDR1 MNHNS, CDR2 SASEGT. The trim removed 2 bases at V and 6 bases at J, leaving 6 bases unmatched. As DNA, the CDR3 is TGTGCCAGCAGTGAAATCAGGACAGGACATGGCTACACCTTC. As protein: CASSEIRTGHGYTF.

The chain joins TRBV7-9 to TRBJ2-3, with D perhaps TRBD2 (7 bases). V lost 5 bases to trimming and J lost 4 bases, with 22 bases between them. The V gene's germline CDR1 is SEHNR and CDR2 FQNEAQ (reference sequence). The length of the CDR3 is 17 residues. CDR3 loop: CASSLRSEGGAADTQYF. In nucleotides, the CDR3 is TGTGCCAGCAGCCTTAGATCCGAGGGGGGGGCGGCAGATACGCAGTATTTT.

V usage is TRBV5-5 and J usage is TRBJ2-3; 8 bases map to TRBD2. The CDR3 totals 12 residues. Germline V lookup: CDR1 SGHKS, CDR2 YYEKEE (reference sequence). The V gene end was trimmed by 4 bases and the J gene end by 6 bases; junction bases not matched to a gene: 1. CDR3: CASSQRGDTQYF. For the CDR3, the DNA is TGTGCCAGCAGCCAGCGGGGGGATACGCAGTATTTT.

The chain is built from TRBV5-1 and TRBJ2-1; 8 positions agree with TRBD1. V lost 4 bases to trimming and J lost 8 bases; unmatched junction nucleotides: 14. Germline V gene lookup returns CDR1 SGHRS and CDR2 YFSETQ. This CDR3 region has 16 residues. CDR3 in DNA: TGCGCCAGCAGCCCGGGCGTGGACAGGGCCCTCGATGAGCAGTTCTTC. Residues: CASSPGVDRALDEQFF. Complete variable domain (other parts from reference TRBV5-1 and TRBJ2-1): KAGVTQTPRYLIKTRGQQVTLSCSPISGHRSVSWYQQTPGQGLQFLFEYFSETQRNKGNFPGRFSGRQFSNSRSEMNVSTLELGDSALYLCASSPGVDRALDEQFFGPGTRLTVL.

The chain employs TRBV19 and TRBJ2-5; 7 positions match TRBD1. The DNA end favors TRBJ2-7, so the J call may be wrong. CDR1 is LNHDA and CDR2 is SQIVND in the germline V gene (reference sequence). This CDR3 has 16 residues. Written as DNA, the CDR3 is TGTGCCAGTACCCAGGATCACGGACAGGTCTCCTACGAGCAGTACTTC. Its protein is CASTQDHGQVSYEQYF.

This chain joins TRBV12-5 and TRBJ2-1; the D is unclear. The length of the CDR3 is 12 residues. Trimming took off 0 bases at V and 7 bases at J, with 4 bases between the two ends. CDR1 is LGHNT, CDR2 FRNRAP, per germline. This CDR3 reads CASGLVRNEQFF. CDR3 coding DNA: TGTGCTAGTGGTTTGGTACGGAATGAGCAGTTCTTC.

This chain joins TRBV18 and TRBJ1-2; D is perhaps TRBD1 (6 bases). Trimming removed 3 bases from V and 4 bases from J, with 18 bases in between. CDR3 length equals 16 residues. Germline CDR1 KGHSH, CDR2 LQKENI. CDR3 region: CASSPNDRKLSYGYTF. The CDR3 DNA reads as TGTGCCAGCTCACCCAATGACAGGAAACTCAGCTATGGCTACACCTTC.

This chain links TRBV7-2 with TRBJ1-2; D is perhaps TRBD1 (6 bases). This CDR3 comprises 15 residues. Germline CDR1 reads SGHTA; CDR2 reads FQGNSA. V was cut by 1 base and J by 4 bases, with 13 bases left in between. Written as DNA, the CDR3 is TGTGCCAGCAGCTTAGTGCCAGGGGCAAGCTATGGCTACACCTTC. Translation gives CASSLVPGASYGYTF.

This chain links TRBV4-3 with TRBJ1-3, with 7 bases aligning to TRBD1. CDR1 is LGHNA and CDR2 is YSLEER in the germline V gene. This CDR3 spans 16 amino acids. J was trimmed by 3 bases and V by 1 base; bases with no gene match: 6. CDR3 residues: CASSQALRGLGNTIYF. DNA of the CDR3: TGCGCCAGCAGCCAAGCCCTTAGGGGGCTTGGAAACACCATATATTTT.

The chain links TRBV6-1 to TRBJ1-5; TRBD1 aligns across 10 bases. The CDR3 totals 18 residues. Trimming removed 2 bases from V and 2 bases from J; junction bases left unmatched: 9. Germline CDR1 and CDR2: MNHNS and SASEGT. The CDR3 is CASSEKGQGNKGNQPQHF. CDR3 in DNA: TGTGCCAGCAGTGAAAAGGGACAGGGGAATAAGGGCAATCAGCCCCAGCATTTT.

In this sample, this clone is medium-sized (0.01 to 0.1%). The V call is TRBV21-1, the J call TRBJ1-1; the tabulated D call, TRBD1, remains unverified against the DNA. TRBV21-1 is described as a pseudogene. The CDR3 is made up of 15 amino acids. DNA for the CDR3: TGTGCCAGCAGCGTACACAGGGGGCCTAACACTGAAGCTTTCTTT. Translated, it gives CASSVHRGPNTEAFF.

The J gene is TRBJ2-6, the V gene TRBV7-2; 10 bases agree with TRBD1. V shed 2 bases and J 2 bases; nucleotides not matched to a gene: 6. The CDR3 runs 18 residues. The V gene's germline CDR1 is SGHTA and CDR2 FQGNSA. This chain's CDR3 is CASSLRAGTGAGANVLTF. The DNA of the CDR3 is TGTGCCAGCAGCTTAAGAGCCGGGACAGGGGCTGGGGCCAACGTCCTGACTTTC. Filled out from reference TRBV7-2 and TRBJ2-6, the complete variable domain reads GAGVSQSPSNKVTEKGKDVELRCDPISGHTALYWYRQSLGQGLEFLIYFQGNSAPDKSGLPSDRFSAERTGGSVSTLTIQRTQQEDSAVYLCASSLRAGTGAGANVLTFGAGSRLTVL.

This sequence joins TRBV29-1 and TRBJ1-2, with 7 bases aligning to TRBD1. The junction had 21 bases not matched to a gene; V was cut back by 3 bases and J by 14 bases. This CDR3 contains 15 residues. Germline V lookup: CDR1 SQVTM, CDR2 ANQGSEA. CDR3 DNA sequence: TGCAGCGTTGACTCCCGCCTTCTAGAGGGGGCGACCGGGACCTTC. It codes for CSVDSRLLEGATGTF.

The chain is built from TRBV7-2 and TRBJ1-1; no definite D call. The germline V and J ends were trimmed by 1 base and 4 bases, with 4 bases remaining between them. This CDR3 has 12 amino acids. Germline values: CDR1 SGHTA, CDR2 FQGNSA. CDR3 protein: CASSLVATEAFF. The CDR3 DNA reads TGTGCCAGCAGCTTAGTGGCCACTGAAGCTTTCTTT.

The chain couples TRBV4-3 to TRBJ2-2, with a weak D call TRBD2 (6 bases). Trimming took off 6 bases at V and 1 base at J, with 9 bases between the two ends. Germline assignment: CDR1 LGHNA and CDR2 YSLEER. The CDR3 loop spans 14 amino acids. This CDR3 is CASRRGRNTGELFF. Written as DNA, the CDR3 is TGCGCCAGCAGACGGGGGAGGAACACCGGGGAGCTGTTTTTT.

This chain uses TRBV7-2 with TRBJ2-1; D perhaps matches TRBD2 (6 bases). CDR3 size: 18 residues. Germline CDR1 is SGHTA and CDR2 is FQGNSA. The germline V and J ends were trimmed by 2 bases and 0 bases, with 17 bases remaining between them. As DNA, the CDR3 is TGTGCCAGCAGCTTAACCTCAGTGGGACTCTTCTCCTACAATGAGCAGTTCTTC. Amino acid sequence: CASSLTSVGLFSYNEQFF.

The CDR3 here is CASTDQGNTEAFF. CDR3 DNA sequence: TGTGCCAGTACTGATCAGGGGAACACTGAAGCTTTCTTT. This chain joins TRBV19 and TRBJ1-1; weak D call: TRBD1 (5 bases). The CDR3 is 13 residues long. V gave up 7 bases and J gave up 1 base, with 10 bases separating them. Looked up from germline, CDR1 is LNHDA and CDR2 is SQIVND (reference sequence).

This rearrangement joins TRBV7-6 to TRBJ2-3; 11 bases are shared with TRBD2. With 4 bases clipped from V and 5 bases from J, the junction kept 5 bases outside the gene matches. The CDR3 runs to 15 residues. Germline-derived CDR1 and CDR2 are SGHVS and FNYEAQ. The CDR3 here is CASSSLAGGRDTQYF. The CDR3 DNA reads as TGTGCCAGCAGCTCCTTAGCGGGAGGGAGAGATACGCAGTATTTT.

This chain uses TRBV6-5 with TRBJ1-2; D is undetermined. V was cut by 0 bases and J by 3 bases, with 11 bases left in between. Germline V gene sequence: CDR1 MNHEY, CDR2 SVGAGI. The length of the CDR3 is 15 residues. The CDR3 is CASSYSGSPHYGYTF. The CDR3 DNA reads TGTGCCAGCAGTTACTCGGGCAGCCCACACTATGGCTACACCTTC.

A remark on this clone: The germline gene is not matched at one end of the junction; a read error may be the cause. The CDR3 DNA sequence: TGCAGTGCTAGAGATCGTAACTTTTTT. It codes for CSARDRNFF. The genes are TRBV20-1 and TRBJ1-1; D uncertain. The CDR3 consists of 9 residues. Germline V CDR1 and CDR2: DFQATT, SNEGSKA (reference sequence).

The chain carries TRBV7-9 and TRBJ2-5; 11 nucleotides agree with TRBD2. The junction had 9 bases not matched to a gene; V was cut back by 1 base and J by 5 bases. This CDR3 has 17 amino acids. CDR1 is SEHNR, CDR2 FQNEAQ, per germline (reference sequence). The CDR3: CASSLGVAGGPDETQYF. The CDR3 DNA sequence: TGTGCCAGCAGCTTAGGGGTAGCGGGAGGGCCGGACGAGACCCAGTACTTC.

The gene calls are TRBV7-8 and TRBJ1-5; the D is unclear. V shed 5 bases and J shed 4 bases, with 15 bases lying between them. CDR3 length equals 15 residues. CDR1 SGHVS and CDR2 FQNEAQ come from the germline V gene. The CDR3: CASSPRFAGNQPQHF. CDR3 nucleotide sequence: TGTGCCAGCAGCCCCCGGTTTGCGGGGAATCAGCCCCAGCATTTT.